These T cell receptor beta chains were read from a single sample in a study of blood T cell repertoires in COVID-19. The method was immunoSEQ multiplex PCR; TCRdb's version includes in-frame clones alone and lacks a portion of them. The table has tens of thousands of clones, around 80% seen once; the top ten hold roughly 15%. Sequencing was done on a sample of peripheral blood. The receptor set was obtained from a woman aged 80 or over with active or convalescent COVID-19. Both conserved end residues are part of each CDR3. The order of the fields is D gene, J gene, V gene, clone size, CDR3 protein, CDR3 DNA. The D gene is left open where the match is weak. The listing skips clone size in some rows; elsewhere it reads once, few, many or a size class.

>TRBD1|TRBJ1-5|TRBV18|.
CASSRAEGQGQPQHF
TGTGCCAGCTCACGGGCGGAAGGACAGGGCCAGCCCCAGCATTTT
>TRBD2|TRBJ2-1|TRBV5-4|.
CASSKQLAGADNEQFF
TGTGCCAGCAGCAAGCAATTAGCGGGGGCCGACAATGAGCAGTTCTTC
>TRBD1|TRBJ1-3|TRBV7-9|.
CASSALQGASGNTIYF
TGTGCCAGCAGCGCATTACAGGGGGCGAGTGGAAACACCATATATTTT
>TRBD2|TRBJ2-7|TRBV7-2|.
CASSSSGTRHEQYF
TGTGCCAGCAGCTCATCCGGGACTAGACACGAGCAGTACTTC
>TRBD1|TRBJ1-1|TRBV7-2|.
CASSLYGTGPEAFF
TGTGCCAGCAGCCTATACGGGACAGGTCCTGAAGCTTTCTTT
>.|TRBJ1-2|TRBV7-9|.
CASTKIGGYGYTF
TGTGCCAGCACCAAAATAGGAGGGTACGGCTACACCTTC
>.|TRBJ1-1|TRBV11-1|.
CASSLGAGGEAFF
TGTGCCAGCAGCTTAGGGGCGGGTGGTGAAGCTTTCTTT
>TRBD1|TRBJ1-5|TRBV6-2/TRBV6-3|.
CASSSTGIQPQHF
TGTGCCAGCAGTTCGACAGGGATTCAGCCCCAGCATTTT
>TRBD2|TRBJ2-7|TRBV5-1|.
CASRVLAENYEQYF
TGCGCCAGCAGGGTCCTAGCGGAGAACTACGAGCAGTACTTC
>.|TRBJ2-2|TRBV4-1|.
CASSPRDSSGLNTGELFF
TGCGCCAGCAGCCCGCGGGACAGTAGTGGCCTGAACACCGGGGAGCTGTTTTTT
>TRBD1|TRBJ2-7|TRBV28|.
CASSLPGQGAQDEQYF
TGTGCCAGCAGTTTGCCGGGACAGGGGGCGCAGGACGAGCAGTACTTC
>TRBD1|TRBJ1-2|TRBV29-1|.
CSVSRQGGYGYTF
TGCAGCGTGTCCAGACAGGGTGGCTATGGCTACACCTTC
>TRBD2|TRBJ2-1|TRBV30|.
CACRLAGGRNEQFF
TGTGCCTGCAGACTAGCGGGAGGGAGAAATGAGCAGTTCTTC
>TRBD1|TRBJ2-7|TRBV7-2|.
CASSPGTGVVYEQYF
TGTGCCAGCAGCCCAGGGACAGGGGTGGTCTACGAGCAGTACTTC
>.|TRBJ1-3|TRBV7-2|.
CASSRVGNTIYF
TGTGCCAGCAGCCGAGTAGGAAACACCATATATTTT
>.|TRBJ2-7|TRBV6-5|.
CASSPGTANEQYF
TGTGCCAGCAGCCCCGGAACAGCTAACGAGCAGTACTTC
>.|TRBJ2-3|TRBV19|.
CASSIPASLSTDTQYF
TGTGCCAGTAGTATCCCCGCTAGCCTAAGCACAGATACGCAGTATTTT
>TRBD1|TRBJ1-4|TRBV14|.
CASSRWTGGLGEKLFF
TGTGCCAGCAGCCGATGGACAGGGGGTTTGGGTGAAAAACTGTTTTTT
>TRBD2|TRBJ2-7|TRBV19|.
CASSIGLAYEQYF
TGTGCCAGTAGTATCGGACTAGCGTACGAGCAGTACTTC
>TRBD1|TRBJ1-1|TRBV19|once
CASTLQGAGNTEAFF
TGTGCCAGTACCCTACAGGGGGCGGGGAACACTGAAGCTTTCTTT
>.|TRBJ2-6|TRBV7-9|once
CASSTTGTGANVLTF
TGTGCCAGCAGCACGACGGGTACTGGGGCCAACGTCCTGACTTTC
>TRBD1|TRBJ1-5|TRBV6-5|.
CASRAQGGGWPQHF
TGTGCCAGCAGAGCACAGGGGGGGGGTTGGCCCCAGCATTTT
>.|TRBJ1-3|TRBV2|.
CASSGEVVDTIYF
TGTGCCAGCAGTGGAGAGGTCGTGGACACCATATATTTT
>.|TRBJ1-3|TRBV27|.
CARIGEAGNTIYF
TGTGCCAGGATTGGCGAGGCTGGAAACACCATATATTTT
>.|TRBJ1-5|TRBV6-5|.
CASTAGQWDQPQHF
TGTGCCAGCACCGCTGGACAGTGGGATCAGCCCCAGCATTTT
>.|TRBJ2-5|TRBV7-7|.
CASSLTFTTALQETQYF
TGTGCTAGCAGCTTGACGTTCACCACAGCCCTCCAAGAGACCCAGTACTTC
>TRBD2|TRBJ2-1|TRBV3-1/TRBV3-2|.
CASSTGRGENEQFF
TGTGCCAGCAGCACCGGACGGGGGGAAAATGAGCAGTTCTTC
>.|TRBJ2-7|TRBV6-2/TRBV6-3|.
CASSSGSEQYF
TGTGCCAGCAGTTCAGGGTCCGAGCAGTACTTC
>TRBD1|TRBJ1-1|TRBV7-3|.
CASSLTRGQSTEAFF
TGTGCCAGCAGCTTAACGAGGGGGCAGAGCACTGAAGCTTTCTTT
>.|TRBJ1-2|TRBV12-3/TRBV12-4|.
CASSGTTRGGYTF
TGTGCCAGCAGTGGGACAACTAGGGGTGGCTACACCTTC
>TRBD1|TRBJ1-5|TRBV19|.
CASSIAGGYDQPQHF
TGTGCCAGTAGTATAGCAGGGGGATACGATCAGCCCCAGCATTTT
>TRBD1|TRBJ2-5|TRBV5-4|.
CASSYDTPGTDHF
TGTGCCAGCAGCTATGACACACCGGGGACAGACCACTTC
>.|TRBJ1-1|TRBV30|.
CAWSKNGAFF
TGTGCCTGGAGTAAAAACGGAGCTTTCTTT
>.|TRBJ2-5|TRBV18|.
CASFPQTANQETQYF
TGTGCCAGCTTCCCCCAGACAGCGAACCAAGAGACCCAGTACTTC
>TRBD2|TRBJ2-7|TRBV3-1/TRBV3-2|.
CASSQGLAGIYEQYF
TGTGCCAGCAGCCAAGGTCTAGCGGGGATTTACGAGCAGTACTTC
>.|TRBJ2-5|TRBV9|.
CASSVGGSETQYF
TGTGCCAGCAGCGTAGGAGGATCAGAGACCCAGTACTTC
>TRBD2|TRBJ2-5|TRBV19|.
CASSITGTSGGIQETQYF
TGTGCCAGTAGTATAACCGGGACTAGCGGGGGGATCCAAGAGACCCAGTACTTC
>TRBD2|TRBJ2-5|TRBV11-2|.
CASSWTSGGETQYF
TGTGCCAGCAGCTGGACTAGCGGGGGAGAGACCCAGTACTTC
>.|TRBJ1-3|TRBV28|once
CASSLDLRGSGNTIYF
TGTGCCAGCAGTTTGGATCTCAGGGGCTCTGGAAACACCATATATTTT
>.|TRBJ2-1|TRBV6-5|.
CAITGPYNEQFF
TGTGCCATTACAGGGCCCTACAATGAGCAGTTCTTC
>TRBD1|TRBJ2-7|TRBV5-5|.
CASSGRDRGVHEQYF
TGTGCCAGCAGCGGACGGGACAGGGGAGTCCACGAGCAGTACTTC
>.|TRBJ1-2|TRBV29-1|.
CSVFSYGYTF
TGCAGCGTTTTCAGCTATGGCTACACCTTC
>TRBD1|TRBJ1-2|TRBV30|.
CAWSPQGFQYYGYTF
TGTGCCTGGAGTCCACAGGGGTTTCAGTACTATGGCTACACCTTC
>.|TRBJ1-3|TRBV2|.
CASRENGGLGNTIYF
TGTGCCAGCAGGGAAAACGGGGGATTGGGAAACACCATATATTTT
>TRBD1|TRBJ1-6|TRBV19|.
CASSVQGAYNSPLHF
TGTGCCAGTAGTGTACAGGGGGCGTATAATTCACCCCTCCACTTT
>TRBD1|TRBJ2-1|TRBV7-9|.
CASSFGQGENNEQFF
TGTGCCAGCAGCTTTGGACAGGGCGAAAACAATGAGCAGTTCTTC
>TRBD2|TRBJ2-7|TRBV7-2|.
CASSLAAGGGPYEQYF
TGTGCCAGCAGCTTAGCTGCGGGAGGTGGTCCCTACGAGCAGTACTTC
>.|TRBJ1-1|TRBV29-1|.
CSGAGSTEAFF
TGCAGCGGGGCAGGGTCGACTGAAGCTTTCTTT
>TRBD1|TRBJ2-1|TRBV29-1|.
CSVRRDRGLIEQFF
TGCAGCGTTCGCCGGGACAGGGGGCTGATTGAGCAGTTCTTC
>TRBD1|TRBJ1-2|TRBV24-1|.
CATRKKQGAGGYTF
TGTGCCACCAGGAAGAAGCAGGGGGCTGGTGGCTACACCTTC
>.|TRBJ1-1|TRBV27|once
CASSPPWTSNTEAFF
TGTGCCAGCAGTCCCCCCTGGACATCGAACACTGAAGCTTTCTTT
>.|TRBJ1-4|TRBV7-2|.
CASSLGAAPPNEKLFF
TGTGCCAGCAGTCTGGGTGCGGCCCCACCTAATGAAAAACTGTTTTTT
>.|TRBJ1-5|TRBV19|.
CASSPGSTSGPQHF
TGTGCCAGTAGTCCCGGGTCCACCTCTGGGCCCCAGCATTTT
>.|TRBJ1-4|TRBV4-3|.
CASSRREVGEKLFF
TGCGCCAGCAGCCGTCGGGAGGTTGGCGAAAAACTGTTTTTT
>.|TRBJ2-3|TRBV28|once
CASRGRPFTDTQYF
TGTGCCAGCAGAGGCAGGCCCTTCACAGATACGCAGTATTTT
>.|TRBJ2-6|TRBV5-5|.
CASKPWGLGANVLTF
TGTGCCAGCAAGCCTTGGGGGCTTGGGGCCAACGTCCTGACTTTC
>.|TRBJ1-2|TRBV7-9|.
CASSSHYTGPRYGYTF
TGTGCCAGCAGCTCCCACTACACAGGACCCCGTTATGGCTACACCTTC
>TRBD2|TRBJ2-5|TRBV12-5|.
CASGLVGAAGKETQYF
TGTGCTAGTGGTTTGGTAGGCGCAGCGGGGAAAGAGACCCAGTACTTC
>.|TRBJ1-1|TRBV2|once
CASSDGQGTEAFF
TGTGCCAGCAGCGACGGGCAGGGGACTGAAGCTTTCTTT
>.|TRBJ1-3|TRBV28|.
CASSFGQGPNTIYF
TGTGCCAGCAGTTTTGGGCAGGGGCCAAACACCATATATTTT